This T cell receptor beta chain is from a study of T cell repertoires in cytomegalovirus infection. Study details: In the study, CMV epitopes included recently identified HLA-C-restricted and well-studied HLA-B-restricted ones. Findings and caveats of the study: CMV-specific TCR beta clonotypes restricted by HLA-C dominated the ex vivo response. Pooled public TCR beta family frequency picked out CMV carriers with the relevant HLA.

Note on this clonotype: The antigen is unknown.

Germline loops: CDR1 SGHRS, CDR2 YFSETQ. V dropped 2 bases and J dropped 10; count of bases not matched to a gene: 10. The CDR3 is 16 amino acids. TCRdb re-called the reads through MiXCR, storing one row per CDR3 protein. The table shows some 500,000 distinct CDR3 sequences, with roughly a third occurring only once. This chain uses TRBV5-1 with TRBJ2-1; 12 positions match TRBD2. Sequencing used cultured PBMCs, obtained from culture after CMV antigen stimulation. The receptor comes from a human donor in good health (CMV status not recorded). Some clones in this sample may be carry-over from other donors' samples. The CDR3 DNA is TGCGCCAGCAGCTTAATCCCGGGACTAGCGGGCACCGAGCAGTTCTTC. Its translation: CASSLIPGLAGTEQFF. Looking up the rest from reference TRBV5-1 and TRBJ2-1 gives the full variable domain: KAGVTQTPRYLIKTRGQQVTLSCSPISGHRSVSWYQQTPGQGLQFLFEYFSETQRNKGNFPGRFSGRQFSNSRSEMNVSTLELGDSALYLCASSLIPGLAGTEQFFGPGTRLTVL.